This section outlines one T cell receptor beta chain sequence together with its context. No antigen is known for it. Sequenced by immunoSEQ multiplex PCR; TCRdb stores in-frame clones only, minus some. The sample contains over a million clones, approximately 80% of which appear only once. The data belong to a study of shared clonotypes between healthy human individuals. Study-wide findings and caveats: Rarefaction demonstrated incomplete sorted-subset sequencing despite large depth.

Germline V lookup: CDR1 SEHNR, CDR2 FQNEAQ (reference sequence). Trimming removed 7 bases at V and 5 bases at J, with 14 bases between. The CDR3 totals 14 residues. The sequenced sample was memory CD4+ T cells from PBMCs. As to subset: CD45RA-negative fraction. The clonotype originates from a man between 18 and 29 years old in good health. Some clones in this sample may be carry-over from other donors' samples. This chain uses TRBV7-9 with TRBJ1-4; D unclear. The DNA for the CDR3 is TGTGCCAGCAACAGACGCTTGGGAAATGAAAAACTGTTTTTT. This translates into CASNRRLGNEKLFF.